This paragraph covers one T cell receptor (beta chain) sequence. This sample was included in a study of blood T cell repertoires in COVID-19. V dropped 6 bases and J dropped 5 bases, with 19 bases sitting between them. The CDR3 is made up of 16 amino acids. CDR1 and CDR2 from the germline V gene are MDHEN and SYDVKM. How the authors handled the data: Amplification of reference gene primers provided the estimated nucleated cell counts. Measured with immunoSEQ multiplex PCR; TCRdb has only the in-frame clones, and not every one. V and J calls and clone size are those listed in that table; D and trimming were worked out from the DNA. The profile covers about 250,000 clones, with 87% appearing a single time and around 3% taken by the ten largest.

Sequencing used peripheral blood. The chain recombines TRBV28 with TRBJ1-4, with a tentative D call TRBD1 (5 bases). The sequence was obtained from a man between 18 and 29 years old with active or convalescent COVID-19. The CDR3 region is CASSPSSTGGNEKLFF. The CDR3 coding sequence is TGTGCCAGCAGCCCCTCTAGTACGGGGGGAAATGAAAAACTGTTTTTT.